The rows below give T cell receptor beta chains drawn from one sample of a study of control samples from healthy donors and cancer patients. Sequencing used immunoSEQ multiplex PCR; TCRdb keeps in-frame clones, though not all of them. Of about 250,000 clones listed, roughly 82% are singletons. The sequenced sample was PBMCs. The receptors come from a woman between 55 and 75 years old with lung cancer. CDR3s include the opening cysteine and the closing phenylalanine or tryptophan. A D gene is named only where the DNA matches it firmly. Only part of the rows carry a size: once, few, many, or a class if the clone is expanded.

>TRBV7-7|.|TRBJ1-1|.
CASSLAENTEAFF
TGTGCCAGCAGCTTAGCCGAGAACACTGAAGCTTTCTTT
>TRBV28|.|TRBJ1-2|.
CASTTGGRLHGYTF
TGTGCCAGCACCACTGGAGGGCGGCTCCATGGCTACACCTTC
>TRBV18|.|TRBJ1-1|.
CASSPNTENTEAFF
TGTGCCAGCTCACCAAATACAGAGAACACTGAAGCTTTCTTT
>TRBV9|.|TRBJ2-1|few
CASSAFLNEQFF
TGTGCCAGCAGCGCATTTCTCAATGAGCAGTTCTTC
>TRBV2|TRBD1|TRBJ1-1|.
CASSQDRINTEAFF
TGTGCCAGCAGCCAGGACAGGATAAACACTGAAGCTTTCTTT
>TRBV5-1|.|TRBJ2-7|.
CASSLDSFSYEQYF
TGCGCCAGCAGCTTGGACAGTTTCTCCTACGAGCAGTACTTC
>TRBV11-3|.|TRBJ2-7|few
CASSLTPYEQYF
TGTGCCAGCAGCTTGACCCCCTACGAGCAGTACTTC
>TRBV3-1/TRBV3-2|.|TRBJ2-7|.
CASSQGGWRRPYEQYF
TGTGCCAGCAGCCAAGGGGGTTGGCGGAGACCCTACGAGCAGTACTTC
>TRBV9|TRBD2|TRBJ2-1|.
CASSVATSGRLFRSGNEQFF
TGTGCCAGCAGCGTAGCTACTAGCGGGAGACTCTTCCGTTCGGGCAATGAGCAGTTCTTC
>TRBV27|.|TRBJ1-1|.
CASSLRRRDTEAFF
TGTGCCAGCAGTTTAAGAAGGCGGGATACTGAAGCTTTCTTT
>TRBV18|.|TRBJ1-1|.
CASSPPLSGGTEAFF
TGTGCCAGCTCACCACCGTTATCAGGAGGCACTGAAGCTTTCTTT
>TRBV28|TRBD2|TRBJ2-1|.
CASSLSGLAVNEQFF
TGTGCCAGCAGTTTATCGGGACTAGCCGTCAATGAGCAGTTCTTC
>TRBV28|.|TRBJ2-7|.
CGSRALNEQYF
TGTGGCTCCCGGGCCCTCAACGAGCAGTACTTC
>TRBV27|TRBD1|TRBJ2-1|.
CASSLSLAGGSRKQFF
TGTGCCAGCAGTTTATCGCTAGCAGGGGGCTCAAGGAAGCAGTTCTTC
>TRBV5-1|TRBD1|TRBJ1-3|.
CASSWRATRTGESGNTIYF
TGCGCCAGCAGCTGGAGGGCTACTAGGACAGGGGAGTCCGGAAACACCATATATTTT
>TRBV2|.|TRBJ2-6|once
CASCPQGSGSGANVLTF
TGTGCCAGCTGTCCCCAGGGATCCGGCTCTGGGGCCAACGTCCTGACTTTC
>TRBV20-1|.|TRBJ1-5|.
CSASLGPSNQPQHF
TGCAGTGCTAGTTTGGGGCCCAGCAATCAGCCCCAGCATTTT
>TRBV9|.|TRBJ1-5|once
CASSVDLDQPQHF
TGTGCCAGCAGCGTAGATTTGGATCAGCCCCAGCATTTT
>TRBV4-2|.|TRBJ2-7|.
CASSRGTADFYEQYF
TGTGCCAGCAGCCGGGGTACGGCGGACTTTTACGAGCAGTACTTC
>TRBV6-5|TRBD2|TRBJ2-1|.
CASSPSGRGVNEQFF
TGTGCCAGCAGTCCAAGCGGGAGGGGCGTCAATGAGCAGTTCTTC
>TRBV21-1|.|TRBJ2-7|.
CARTRWGRNYEQYF
TGTGCCAGAACCCGTTGGGGTAGGAACTACGAGCAGTACTTC
>TRBV19|.|TRBJ1-5|once
CASSIRSPRWGNQPQHF
TGTGCCAGTAGTATAAGGTCTCCCCGGTGGGGCAATCAGCCCCAGCATTTT
>TRBV7-8|.|TRBJ1-5|.
CASSPPLDGVSNQPQHF
TGTGCCAGCAGCCCCCCCCTGGACGGGGTTAGCAATCAGCCCCAGCATTTT
>TRBV5-1|TRBD1|TRBJ1-2|.
CASSLAGGDRYTF
TGCGCCAGCAGCTTAGCAGGGGGCGATCGCTACACCTTC
>TRBV7-2|.|TRBJ2-6|.
CASREQLSGANVLTF
TGTGCCAGCAGGGAACAGCTCTCTGGGGCCAACGTCCTGACTTTC
>TRBV7-3|.|TRBJ1-2|.
CASSPDGSYGYTF
TGTGCCAGCAGCCCGGACGGTTCCTATGGCTACACCTTC
>TRBV28|.|TRBJ1-1|.
CASSSWPKAFF
TGTGCCAGCAGTTCCTGGCCAAAAGCTTTCTTT
>TRBV18|.|TRBJ1-1|.
CASSSGQESTEAFF
TGTGCCAGCTCATCGGGCCAGGAGAGTACTGAAGCTTTCTTT
>TRBV11-2|TRBD2|TRBJ2-7|few
CASSSLAGTYEQYF
TGTGCCAGCAGCTCGTTAGCGGGAACCTACGAGCAGTACTTC
>TRBV28|.|TRBJ1-1|.
CASGGWARGTEAFF
TGTGCCAGCGGCGGCTGGGCACGGGGAACTGAAGCTTTCTTT
>TRBV28|TRBD1|TRBJ1-3|few
CASSLFFRGSGNTIYF
TGTGCCAGCAGTTTATTTTTCAGGGGGTCTGGAAACACCATATATTTT
>TRBV5-4|.|TRBJ2-6|.
CASSTDRLSGANVLTF
TGTGCCAGCAGCACCGACAGATTGTCTGGGGCCAACGTCCTGACTTTC
>TRBV21-1|.|TRBJ1-3|.
CASSKTKGHPSSGNTIYF
TGTGCCAGCAGCAAAACGAAAGGACACCCAAGCTCTGGAAACACCATATATTTT
>TRBV30|.|TRBJ1-4|.
CAWSEQDNEKLFF
TGTGCCTGGTCCGAACAGGATAATGAAAAACTGTTTTTT
>TRBV5-1|.|TRBJ2-7|.
CASSPRVPGTLSYEQYF
TGCGCCAGCAGCCCGCGAGTCCCCGGGACTCTCTCCTACGAGCAGTACTTC
>TRBV5-1|TRBD2|TRBJ2-3|.
CASSFQAGGTDTQYF
TGCGCCAGCAGCTTTCAAGCGGGGGGCACAGATACGCAGTATTTT
>TRBV7-6|.|TRBJ2-1|.
CASSLNEYNEQFF
TGTGCCAGCAGCTTAAATGAGTACAATGAGCAGTTCTTC
>TRBV6-1|.|TRBJ1-1|.
CASSGQAMNTEAFF
TGTGCCAGCAGTGGACAGGCTATGAACACTGAAGCTTTCTTT
>TRBV2|TRBD1|TRBJ1-5|once
CASSEGQGEQPQHF
TGTGCCAGCAGTGAAGGACAGGGAGAACAGCCCCAGCATTTT
>TRBV12-3/TRBV12-4|TRBD1|TRBJ2-7|.
CASSPTGAGEQYF
TGTGCCAGCAGTCCTACAGGGGCCGGGGAGCAGTACTTC
>TRBV5-1|.|TRBJ2-5|.
CASRTGQPQETQYF
TGCGCCAGTAGAACCGGACAGCCCCAAGAGACCCAGTACTTC
>TRBV4-1|TRBD1|TRBJ2-3|.
CASQAEGQGKIDTQYF
TGCGCCAGCCAAGCAGAGGGACAGGGTAAAATAGATACGCAGTATTTT
>TRBV3-1/TRBV3-2|.|TRBJ2-1|few
CASSQDLDSYNEQFF
TGTGCCAGCAGCCAAGACTTGGACTCCTACAATGAGCAGTTCTTC
>TRBV5-6|.|TRBJ1-5|.
CASSLAGYSGNQPQHF
TGTGCCAGCAGCTTGGCAGGGTATTCCGGCAATCAGCCCCAGCATTTT
>TRBV30|.|TRBJ1-1|once
CAWKGGSWNTEAFF
TGTGCCTGGAAGGGCGGGTCCTGGAACACTGAAGCTTTCTTT
>TRBV19|.|TRBJ1-4|.
CASSRGWRGLNEKLFF
TGTGCCAGTAGTAGAGGCTGGAGGGGCCTTAATGAAAAACTGTTTTTT
>TRBV5-6|TRBD2|TRBJ2-1|.
CASSSGLAGGLIYNEQFF
TGTGCCAGCAGCTCGGGACTAGCGGGAGGCCTTATCTACAATGAGCAGTTCTTC
>TRBV7-3|TRBD1|TRBJ2-7|.
CASSLGTEYEQYF
TGTGCCAGCAGCTTAGGGACAGAGTACGAGCAGTACTTC
>TRBV12-5|.|TRBJ1-6|.
CASGLVRSPLHF
TGTGCTAGTGGTTTGGTCCGGTCGCCCCTCCACTTT
>TRBV10-3|.|TRBJ1-6|.
CAISESTGGNSPLHF
TGTGCCATCAGTGAGTCGACAGGAGGGAATTCACCCCTCCACTTT
>TRBV2|.|TRBJ1-2|once
CASSVQGWSGYTF
TGTGCCAGCAGTGTACAGGGTTGGAGTGGCTACACCTTC
>TRBV14|TRBD1|TRBJ2-1|.
CASSPDTGVSYNEQFF
TGTGCCAGCAGCCCAGATACAGGGGTCTCCTACAATGAGCAGTTCTTC
>TRBV2|TRBD1|TRBJ1-2|once
CASSEGDRGPSGYTF
TGTGCCAGCAGTGAGGGTGACAGGGGGCCCTCTGGCTACACCTTC
>TRBV5-1|.|TRBJ2-7|.
CASSSTEPSYEQYF
TGCGCCAGCAGCTCCACCGAACCCTCCTACGAGCAGTACTTC